This T cell receptor beta chain was recovered during a study of cytomegalovirus exposure and HLA in healthy donors. The study's findings and limits: As confirmed in vitro, three CMV-associated chains were specific for CMV antigens.

The V end lost 3 bases, the J end lost 1 base, and 13 bases lay between the germline ends. Germline CDR1 is MDHEN and CDR2 is SYDVKM. The CDR3 runs to 16 residues. Worth noting for this clone: As yet, its antigen is unknown.

The PCR used 60 Vbeta and 13 Jbeta primers. Produced via immunoSEQ multiplex PCR; TCRdb's table is partial and in-frame only. The table includes about 190,000 clones, more than 75% detected once. The V call is TRBV28, the J call TRBJ1-5, with D tentatively TRBD1 (6 bases). The clonotype comes from a woman aged 18-29 years in good health and CMV-seronegative. Input material: PBMCs. The CDR3 nucleotides are TGTGCCAGCAGTTTTGGGTCAGGGGAAAGCAATCAGCCCCAGCATTTT. This translates into CASSFGSGESNQPQHF. Variable domain in full (rest from reference TRBV28 and TRBJ1-5): DVKVTQSSRYLVKRTGEKVFLECVQDMDHENMFWYRQDPGLGLRLIYFSYDVKMKEKGDIPEGYSVSREKKERFSLILESASTNQTSMYLCASSFGSGESNQPQHFGDGTRLSIL.